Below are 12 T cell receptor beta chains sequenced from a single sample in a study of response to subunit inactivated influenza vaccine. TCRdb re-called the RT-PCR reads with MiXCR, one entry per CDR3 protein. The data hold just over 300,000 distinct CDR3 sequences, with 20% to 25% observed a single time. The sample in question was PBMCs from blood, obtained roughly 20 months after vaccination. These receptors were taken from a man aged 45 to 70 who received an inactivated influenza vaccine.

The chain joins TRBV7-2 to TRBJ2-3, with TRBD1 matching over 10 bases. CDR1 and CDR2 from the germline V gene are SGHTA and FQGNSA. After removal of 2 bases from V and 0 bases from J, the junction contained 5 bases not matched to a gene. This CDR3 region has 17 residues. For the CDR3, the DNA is TGTGCCAGCAGCTTAACACCGGGACAGGGGAGCACAGATACGCAGTATTTT. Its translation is CASSLTPGQGSTDTQYF. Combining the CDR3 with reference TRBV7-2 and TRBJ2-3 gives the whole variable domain GAGVSQSPSNKVTEKGKDVELRCDPISGHTALYWYRQSLGQGLEFLIYFQGNSAPDKSGLPSDRFSAERTGGSVSTLTIQRTQQEDSAVYLCASSLTPGQGSTDTQYFGPGTRLTVL.

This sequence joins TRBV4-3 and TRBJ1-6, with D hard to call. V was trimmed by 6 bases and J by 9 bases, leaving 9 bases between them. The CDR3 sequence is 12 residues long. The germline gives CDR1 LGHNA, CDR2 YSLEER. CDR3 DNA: TGCGCCAGCAGTAACGACCGTTCACCCCTCCACTTT. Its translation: CASSNDRSPLHF.

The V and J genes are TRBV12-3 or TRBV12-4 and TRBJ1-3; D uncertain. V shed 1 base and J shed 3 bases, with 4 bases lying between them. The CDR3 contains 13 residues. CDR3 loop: CASSLVGGNTIYF. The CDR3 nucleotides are TGTGCCAGCAGTTTAGTGGGTGGAAACACCATATATTTT.

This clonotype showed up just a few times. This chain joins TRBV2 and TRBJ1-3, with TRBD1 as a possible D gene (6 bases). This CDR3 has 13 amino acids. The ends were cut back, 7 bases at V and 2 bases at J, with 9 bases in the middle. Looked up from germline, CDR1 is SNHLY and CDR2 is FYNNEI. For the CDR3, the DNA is TGTGCCAGCAACCGGGACACTGGAAACACCATATATTTT. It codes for CASNRDTGNTIYF.

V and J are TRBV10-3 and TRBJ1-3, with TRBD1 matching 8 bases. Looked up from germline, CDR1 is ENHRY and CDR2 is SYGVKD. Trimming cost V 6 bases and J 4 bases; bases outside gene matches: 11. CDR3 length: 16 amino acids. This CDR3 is CAISRDRGVQGNTIYF. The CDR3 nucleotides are TGTGCCATCAGCCGCGACAGGGGCGTTCAGGGAAACACCATATATTTT.

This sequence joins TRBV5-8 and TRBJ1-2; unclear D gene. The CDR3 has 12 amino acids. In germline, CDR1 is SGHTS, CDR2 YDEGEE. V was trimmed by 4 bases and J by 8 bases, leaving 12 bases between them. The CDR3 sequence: CASSRDGRGYTF. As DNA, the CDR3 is TGTGCCAGCAGCCGCGACGGGAGGGGCTACACCTTC.

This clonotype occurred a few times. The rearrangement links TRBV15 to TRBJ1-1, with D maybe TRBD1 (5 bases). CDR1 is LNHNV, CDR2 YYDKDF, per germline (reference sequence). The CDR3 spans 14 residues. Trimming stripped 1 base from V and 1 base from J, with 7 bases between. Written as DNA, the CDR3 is TGTGCCACCAGCAGAGGCGGACAGAACACTGAAGCTTTCTTT. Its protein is CATSRGGQNTEAFF. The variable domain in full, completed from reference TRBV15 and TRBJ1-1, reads DAMVIQNPRYQVTQFGKPVTLSCSQTLNHNVMYWYQQKSSQAPKLLFHYYDKDFNNEADTPDNFQSRRPNTSFCFLDIRSPGLGDTAMYLCATSRGGQNTEAFFGQGTRLTVV.

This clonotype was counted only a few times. CDR3 in amino acids: CSARDGRAVRETQYF. In nucleotides, the CDR3 is TGCAGTGCTAGAGACGGCAGGGCAGTTAGAGAGACCCAGTACTTC. The genes are TRBV20-1 and TRBJ2-5; D perhaps matches TRBD1 (5 bases). The CDR3 length is 15 residues. Germline V gene data show CDR1 as DFQATT and CDR2 as SNEGSKA (reference sequence). The V and J ends lost 0 bases and 4 bases respectively, with 15 bases between them.

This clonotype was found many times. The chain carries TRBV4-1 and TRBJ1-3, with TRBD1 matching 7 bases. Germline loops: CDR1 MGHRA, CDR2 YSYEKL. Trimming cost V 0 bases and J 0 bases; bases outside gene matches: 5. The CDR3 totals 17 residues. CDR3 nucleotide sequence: TGCGCCAGCAGCCAAGAGATGGACAGGAGCTCTGGAAACACCATATATTTT. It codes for CASSQEMDRSSGNTIYF.

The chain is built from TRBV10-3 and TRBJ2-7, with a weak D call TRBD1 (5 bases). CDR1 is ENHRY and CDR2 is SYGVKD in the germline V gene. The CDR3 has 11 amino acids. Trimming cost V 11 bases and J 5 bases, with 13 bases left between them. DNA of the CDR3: TGTGCCGCCAGGGCGTCTCACGAGCAGTACTTC. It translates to CAARASHEQYF.

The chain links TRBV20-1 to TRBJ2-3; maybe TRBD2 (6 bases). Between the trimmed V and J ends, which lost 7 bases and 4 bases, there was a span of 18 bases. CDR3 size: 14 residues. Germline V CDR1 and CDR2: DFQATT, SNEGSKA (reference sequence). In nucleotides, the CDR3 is TGCAGTGGGTTGGGACTCCTGGGTCCAGATACGCAGTATTTT. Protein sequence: CSGLGLLGPDTQYF.

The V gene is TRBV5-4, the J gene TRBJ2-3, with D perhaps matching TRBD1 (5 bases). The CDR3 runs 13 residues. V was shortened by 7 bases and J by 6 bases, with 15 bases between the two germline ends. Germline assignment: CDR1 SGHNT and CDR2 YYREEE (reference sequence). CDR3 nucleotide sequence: TGTGCCAGCCAGGGCCTAACGCGGGATACGCAGTATTTT. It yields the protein CASQGLTRDTQYF. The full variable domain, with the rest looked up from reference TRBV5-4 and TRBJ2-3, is ETGVTQSPTHLIKTRGQQVTLRCSSQSGHNTVSWYQQALGQGPQFIFQYYREEENGRGNFPPRFSGLQFPNYSSELNVNALELDDSALYLCASQGLTRDTQYFGPGTRLTVL.